This T cell receptor beta chain originates from a study of persistence of HIV-infected CD4 T cells. Comments on this clone: Its antigen remains unknown.

Sequencing used immunoSEQ version 4 in survey mode. Template was genomic DNA at 10 ng/uL, with up to 1 ug used per sample. TCRdb's table, derived via immunoSEQ multiplex PCR, lists solely in-frame clones and lacks some. The sample carries some 13,000 clones, about 70% recorded once. The stimulus was an HIV-1 Gag 15-mer peptide pool, roughly 1 ug/peptide/mL. Sorting of responding CD4+ T cells relied on upregulated CD40 ligand together with CD69. These HIV-1-infected adults initiated suppressive ART in chronic infection. This CDR3 region has 16 residues. With 4 bases removed from V and 4 bases from J, the gap between germline ends came to 22 bases. CDR1 and CDR2 (germline): GTSNPN, SVGIG (reference sequence). General observations from the study: TCRbeta richness was lower in CMV- and Gag-responding cells than in anti-CD3/anti-CD28-responding cells.

This TCR came from an adult man with HIV who was CMV-seropositive. This sample comprised CD4+ T cells sorted from PBMCs after approximately 20-hour stimulation, obtained from a patient who received antiretroviral therapy. The V call is TRBV30, the J call TRBJ1-2; the D is unclear. Written as DNA, the CDR3 is TGTGCCTGGAATTTTAGAAGGGCAGCCTGGAGCTATGGCTACACCTTC. This codes for CAWNFRRAAWSYGYTF.